This T cell receptor beta chain was observed in a study of cytomegalovirus exposure and HLA in healthy donors. Although they were nominally healthy when sampled, donors likely had unrecorded immune exposures. The PCR used 60 Vbeta and 13 Jbeta primers. Here immunoSEQ multiplex PCR was the method, and the copy in TCRdb shows in-frame clones only, minus some. The sample lists 81,000 or so clones, roughly 58% occurring once. This CDR3 has 16 residues. The ends lost 1 base at V and 2 bases at J; junction bases unmatched: 6. Per germline, CDR1 SGHTA and CDR2 FQGNSA. Sequencing was performed on PBMCs. The TCR was taken from a woman aged 25 to 39 in good health and CMV-seropositive. V is TRBV7-2 and J is TRBJ2-3; TRBD2 matches 7 bases. The CDR3 DNA is TGTGCCAGCAGCTTAGTGGGGGGGTCATCCACAGATACGCAGTATTTT. This translates into CASSLVGGSSTDTQYF.